These 20 T cell receptor beta chains came from one sample sequenced in a study of shared clonotypes between healthy human individuals. Only in-frame clones appear in the TCRdb table, and some are missing; sequencing was by immunoSEQ multiplex PCR. The sample contains roughly 1,000,000 clones, around 78% of which appear only once. Source material: memory CD4+ T cells from PBMCs. The subset was: CD45RA-negative fraction. The receptors here all came from a man aged 18 to 29 in good health. Some clones in this sample may be carry-over from other donors' samples.

The rearrangement uses TRBV19 and TRBJ1-2, with D tentatively TRBD1 (6 bases). The V end was cut by 6 bases, the J end by 8 bases, with 19 bases between. Germline values: CDR1 LNHDA, CDR2 SQIVND (reference sequence). The length of the CDR3 is 14 residues. The DNA of the CDR3 is TGTGCCAGTAGCCATGACAGGCTACTATGGGGCTACACCTTC. This translates into CASSHDRLLWGYTF.

CDR3 sequence (DNA): TGTGCCAGCTCACCACAGCAACCCTACGAGCAGTACTTC. Its translation is CASSPQQPYEQYF. This sequence joins TRBV18 and TRBJ2-7; D remains ambiguous. The germline V gene encodes CDR1 KGHSH and CDR2 LQKENI. The CDR3 is 13 amino acids. V lost 1 base to trimming and J lost 2 bases, with 6 bases between them.

V usage is TRBV7-2 and J usage is TRBJ1-4; maybe TRBD1 (5 bases). Trimming removed 4 bases from V and 8 bases from J, with 14 bases in between. Germline V CDR1 and CDR2: SGHTA, FQGNSA. This CDR3 has 14 amino acids. The CDR3 nucleotides read TGTGCCAGCAGCTGGGGTGACAGAGGAGAAAAACTGTTTTTT. Protein sequence: CASSWGDRGEKLFF.

The chain has TRBV7-9 and TRBJ1-1; D is unclear. The CDR3 runs to 13 residues. Trimming removed 1 base at V and 8 bases at J, with 11 bases between. Germline CDR1 and CDR2: SEHNR and FQNEAQ (reference sequence). Written as DNA, the CDR3 is TGTGCCAGCAGCTTAGTGCTGCTGGGGGAAGCTTTCTTT. It translates to CASSLVLLGEAFF. The whole variable domain, remainder taken from reference TRBV7-9 and TRBJ1-1, is DTGVSQNPRHKITKRGQNVTFRCDPISEHNRLYWYRQTLGQGPEFLTYFQNEAQLEKSRLLSDRFSAERPKGSFSTLEIQRTEQGDSAMYLCASSLVLLGEAFFGQGTRLTVV.

Points on this clone: At the DNA level, this CDR3 is encoded by other sequences in the same sample as well. V gene TRBV28 combines with J gene TRBJ2-5, with D perhaps TRBD2 (5 bases). This CDR3 contains 13 residues. Trimming shortened V by 5 bases and J by 2 bases, and 9 bases separated the two germline ends. CDR1 and CDR2 from the germline V gene are MDHEN and SYDVKM. The CDR3 region is CASSPSGQETQYF. The CDR3, as DNA: TGTGCCAGCAGTCCGTCGGGGCAAGAGACCCAGTACTTC.

The chain links TRBV28 to TRBJ2-1; TRBD2 aligns across 8 bases. Germline lookup yields CDR1 MDHEN and CDR2 SYDVKM. The J segment lost 10 bases and the V segment lost 5 bases, leaving 13 bases of the junction unmatched. The CDR3 spans 15 residues. The CDR3 DNA is TGTGCCAGCAGTACCCCGGGACTAGGGGTTAGAGAGCAGTTCTTC. Protein sequence: CASSTPGLGVREQFF.

CDR3 sequence (DNA): TGTGGAGTGGGAGAGACCCAGTACTTC. Translation gives CGVGETQYF. This chain links TRBV7-2 with TRBJ2-5; unclear D gene. CDR3 size: 9 residues. Looked up from germline, CDR1 is SGHTA and CDR2 is FQGNSA.

V is TRBV7-8 and J is TRBJ1-3; 8 nucleotides line up with TRBD1. CDR1 is SGHVS and CDR2 is FQNEAQ in the germline V gene. With V trimmed by 5 bases and J by 3 bases, 6 bases remained unmatched. The CDR3 contains 15 residues. The CDR3 loop reads CASSPAGGLGNTIYF. CDR3 bases: TGTGCCAGCAGCCCCGCAGGGGGCCTTGGAAACACCATATATTTT.

CDR3 loop: CASSSGVLNQPQHF. The CDR3 nucleotides are TGTGCCAGTAGTTCAGGGGTCCTCAATCAGCCCCAGCATTTT. The rearrangement uses TRBV19 and TRBJ1-5; TRBD1 might be the D (6 bases). Per germline, CDR1 LNHDA and CDR2 SQIVND (reference sequence). This CDR3 is 14 amino acids long. V lost 5 bases, J lost 3 bases, and 11 bases lay in between.

A remark on this clone: Other DNA sequences within the sample encode an identical CDR3. The chain carries TRBV6-1 and TRBJ2-6; maybe TRBD2 (5 bases). Trimming stripped 3 bases from V and 0 bases from J, with 6 bases between. The CDR3 contains 15 residues. Germline V gene sequence: CDR1 MNHNS, CDR2 SASEGT. The DNA of the CDR3 is TGTGCCAGCAGTGAGGGGAGCTCTGGGGCCAACGTCCTGACTTTC. Translated, it gives CASSEGSSGANVLTF.

This clone showed up just once. As DNA, the CDR3 is TGTGCCAGCACCAAGGGGGTCGGCGGCTACACCTTC. Amino acids: CASTKGVGGYTF. This rearrangement joins TRBV6-5 to TRBJ1-2; D perhaps matches TRBD1 (6 bases). Germline V gene sequence: CDR1 MNHEY, CDR2 SVGAGI. Trimming stripped 7 bases from V and 8 bases from J, with 14 bases between. The CDR3 runs 12 residues.

The V gene is TRBV5-6, the J gene TRBJ2-2, with D possibly called TRBD1 or TRBD2 (5 bases each). The germline gives CDR1 SGHDT, CDR2 YYEEEE. V dropped 1 base and J dropped 1 base, with 11 bases sitting between them. CDR3 length: 16 residues. The CDR3 region is CASSLLGGQNTGELFF. In DNA form, the CDR3 reads TGTGCCAGCAGCTTGCTTGGAGGACAGAACACCGGGGAGCTGTTTTTT.

This clone was recorded a few times. The genes are TRBV5-6 and TRBJ2-3, with 9 nucleotides matching TRBD2. Per germline, CDR1 SGHDT and CDR2 YYEEEE. After removal of 0 bases from V and 4 bases from J, the junction contained 3 bases not matched to a gene. CDR3 length: 15 amino acids. Written as DNA, the CDR3 is TGTGCCAGCAGCTTGGATAGCGGGAGTTCAGATACGCAGTATTTT. Its protein product is CASSLDSGSSDTQYF.

The chain is built from TRBV5-6 and TRBJ1-1, with 8 positions matching TRBD1. The CDR3 contains 15 residues. From germline, CDR1 is SGHDT and CDR2 YYEEEE. J lost 4 bases, V lost 4 bases, and 9 bases had no gene match. CDR3: CASSPITGQGTEAFF. CDR3 DNA sequence: TGTGCCAGCAGCCCAATCACCGGACAGGGCACTGAAGCTTTCTTT.

This clone was seen once. The chain couples TRBV2 to TRBJ2-1; 12 positions match TRBD2. V gave up 4 bases and J gave up 3 bases; unmatched junction bases: 4. This CDR3 spans 16 amino acids. The germline gives CDR1 SNHLY, CDR2 FYNNEI. This CDR3 is CASSGTSGMLYNEQFF. DNA for the CDR3: TGTGCCAGCAGTGGGACTAGCGGGATGCTCTACAATGAGCAGTTCTTC.

V gene TRBV21-1 combines with J gene TRBJ2-5; the table's D call, TRBD2, was not checked against the DNA. TRBV21-1 is annotated as a pseudogene. The CDR3 contains 17 residues. The CDR3 nucleotides are TGTGCCAGCAGCAAAGCGGGGGGACTAGCGGGAGGAGAGACCCAGTACTTC. Protein sequence: CASSKAGGLAGGETQYF.

This clone appeared many times. The genes are TRBV28 and TRBJ1-5; 9 bases fit TRBD1. CDR3 length: 16 amino acids. CDR1 is MDHEN, CDR2 SYDVKM, per germline. With V trimmed by 6 bases and J by 2 bases, 8 bases remained unmatched. CDR3 nucleotide sequence: TGTGCCAGCAGGAACGAACAGGGGGCTGGCAATCAGCCCCAGCATTTT. The encoded protein is CASRNEQGAGNQPQHF.

The chain joins TRBV6-6 to TRBJ2-5, with TRBD2 matching over 12 bases. J lost 4 bases, V lost 6 bases, and 6 bases had no gene match. CDR1 and CDR2 from the germline V gene are MNHNY and SVGAGI (reference sequence). This CDR3 comprises 15 residues. CDR3 loop: CASRLRLAGVETQYF. The CDR3, as DNA: TGTGCCAGCAGACTGCGACTAGCGGGAGTAGAGACCCAGTACTTC.

This chain connects TRBV11-2 to TRBJ2-7; 9 bases fit TRBD1. The CDR3 extends over 16 amino acids. Per germline, CDR1 SGHAT and CDR2 FQNNGV. V shed 1 base and J 6 bases; nucleotides not matched to a gene: 10. The CDR3 is CASSLALQGQGFEQYF. Written as DNA, the CDR3 is TGTGCCAGCAGCTTAGCCCTGCAGGGACAGGGTTTCGAGCAGTACTTC.

The rearrangement uses TRBV27 and TRBJ2-7, with 7 bases matching TRBD1. Trimming at V came to 1 base and at J to 3 bases, leaving 9 bases not matched to a gene. In germline, CDR1 is MNHEY, CDR2 SMNVEV (reference sequence). The CDR3 consists of 16 residues. CDR3: CASSLWPGQPSYEQYF. The CDR3 DNA reads TGTGCCAGCAGTTTATGGCCGGGACAGCCAAGCTACGAGCAGTACTTC.